A single sample is the source of the 3 T cell receptor beta chains below, sequenced in a study of Ad26.COV2.S vaccination and SARS-CoV-2 variants. Profiling relied on immunoSEQ multiplex PCR, and the TCRdb table lists in-frame clones only, not all of them. The sample consists of about 350,000 clones, 70% to 90% of them appearing once. Treatment of the sample: some 20 received Ad26.COV2.S at low or high dose, single or two shots; roughly five received placebo; per-sample allocation not given. Collection of the samples took place on day 63 after the first injection of vaccine or placebo. The material was peripheral blood, obtained in a trial of Ad26.COV2.S vaccine versus placebo. The receptors were gathered from a person between 18 and 65 years old who received the Ad26.COV2.S COVID-19 vaccine or a placebo.

This clone ranks as medium-sized. The rearrangement joins TRBV6-5 to TRBJ2-1, with D unclear. Looked up from germline, CDR1 is MNHEY and CDR2 is SVGAGI. The CDR3 loop spans 11 amino acids. V dropped 2 bases and J dropped 6 bases, with 2 bases sitting between them. In DNA form, the CDR3 reads TGTGCCAGCAGTTACGGCAATGAGCAGTTCTTC. It translates to CASSYGNEQFF.

CDR3 sequence (DNA): TGTGCCAGCAGTCAACCTCGGCCGGACTATGGCTACACCTTC. It codes for CASSQPRPDYGYTF. This chain joins TRBV28 and TRBJ1-2; D gene ambiguous. Germline CDR1 reads MDHEN; CDR2 reads SYDVKM. V shed 5 bases and J shed 3 bases, with 13 bases lying between them. The CDR3 consists of 14 residues.

This rearrangement joins TRBV30 to TRBJ1-5; maybe TRBD1 (5 bases). This CDR3 has 18 residues. V lost 1 base, J lost 2 bases, and 21 bases lay in between. Germline assignment: CDR1 GTSNPN and CDR2 SVGIG (reference sequence). This CDR3 is CAWSGGAQPLRGNQPQHF. The CDR3 DNA reads TGTGCCTGGAGTGGGGGCGCCCAGCCTTTGAGGGGCAATCAGCCCCAGCATTTT.